Presented here are 26 T cell receptor beta chains from one specimen sequenced in a study of blood T cell repertoires in COVID-19. Only in-frame clones appear in the TCRdb table, and some are missing; sequencing was by immunoSEQ multiplex PCR. The sample includes 470,000 or so clones, around 88% of them seen just once. Sequenced: peripheral blood. The receptors come from a woman aged 30 to 39 with acute or convalescent COVID-19.

This chain connects TRBV19 to TRBJ1-2; D is uncertain. In germline, CDR1 is LNHDA, CDR2 SQIVND (reference sequence). V lost 9 bases and J 4 bases, leaving 30 bases between the germline ends. This CDR3 has 18 amino acids. The CDR3 loop is CASLVSHLYDHGIYGYTF. The CDR3 DNA reads TGTGCCAGCCTAGTATCCCATTTATACGATCATGGTATCTATGGCTACACCTTC.

The V call is TRBV15, the J call TRBJ1-4; the match to TRBD1 covers 7 bases. Germline CDR1 and CDR2: LNHNV and YYDKDF (reference sequence). The CDR3 has 15 amino acids. J gave up 2 bases and V 5 bases, and 5 bases lay outside the gene matches. CDR3 loop: CATSLQQGTNEKLFF. CDR3 in DNA: TGTGCCACCAGCCTCCAACAGGGGACTAATGAAAAACTGTTTTTT.

This clone was detected once. The J gene is TRBJ1-2, the V gene TRBV12-3 or TRBV12-4; no clear D. V lost 7 bases and J lost 6, with 15 bases in between. The CDR3 has 13 amino acids. In nucleotides, the CDR3 is TGTGCCAGCAAAAGCCGGGAGAAGGATGGCTACACCTTC. Translated: CASKSREKDGYTF.

This chain joins TRBV11-2 and TRBJ1-4; maybe TRBD1 (6 bases). V shed 8 bases and J shed 8 bases, with 15 bases lying between them. The germline gives CDR1 SGHAT, CDR2 FQNNGV. The CDR3 consists of 13 residues. The CDR3, as DNA: TGTGCCAGCTCCGATCGCAGGGGCGAAAAACTGTTTTTT. Its translation: CASSDRRGEKLFF. Complete variable domain (other parts from reference TRBV11-2 and TRBJ1-4): EAGVAQSPRYKIIEKRQSVAFWCNPISGHATLYWYQQILGQGPKLLIQFQNNGVVDDSQLPKDRFSAERLKGVDSTLKIQPAKLEDSAVYLCASSDRRGEKLFFGSGTQLSVL.

The gene calls are TRBV4-1 and TRBJ2-5, with 7 positions matching TRBD2. J gave up 5 bases and V 1 base, and 10 bases lay outside the gene matches. CDR1 and CDR2 from the germline V gene are MGHRA and YSYEKL. The CDR3 has 16 amino acids. CDR3 amino acids: CASSQGDRLSGETQYF. The CDR3 DNA is TGCGCCAGCAGCCAAGGGGATCGTCTTAGCGGGGAGACCCAGTACTTC.

The chain combines TRBV28 with TRBJ2-1, with TRBD1 matching over 8 bases. The V gene's germline CDR1 is MDHEN and CDR2 SYDVKM. This CDR3 spans 15 amino acids. V gave up 2 bases and J gave up 8 bases; unmatched junction bases: 8. The CDR3 sequence is CASSLLDRGGHEQFF. As DNA, the CDR3 is TGTGCCAGCAGTTTACTCGACAGGGGAGGACATGAGCAGTTCTTC.

The chain has TRBV19 and TRBJ1-4; D remains ambiguous. Germline V gene sequence: CDR1 LNHDA, CDR2 SQIVND (reference sequence). The ends were cut back, 6 bases at V and 8 bases at J, with 19 bases in the middle. The CDR3 runs 15 residues. CDR3 nucleotides: TGTGCCAGTAGCGATCTGGTACGGAGTTACGAAAAACTGTTTTTT. Protein product: CASSDLVRSYEKLFF. The full variable domain, its missing parts supplied by reference TRBV19 and TRBJ1-4, is DGGITQSPKYLFRKEGQNVTLSCEQNLNHDAMYWYRQDPGQGLRLIYYSQIVNDFQKGDIAEGYSVSREKKESFPLTVTSAQKNPTAFYLCASSDLVRSYEKLFFGSGTQLSVL.

This CDR3 reads CASIPSNRVSYGYTF. CDR3 in DNA: TGTGCCAGTATCCCCTCCAACAGGGTTTCCTATGGCTACACCTTC. V gene TRBV19 combines with J gene TRBJ1-2, with TRBD1 as a possible D gene (6 bases). The CDR3 runs to 15 residues. CDR1 and CDR2 (germline): LNHDA, SQIVND (reference sequence). Trimming removed 7 bases from V and 4 bases from J, with 19 bases in between.

The rearrangement links TRBV20-1 to TRBJ2-3; TRBD2 matches at 7 bases. Per the germline V gene, CDR1 is DFQATT and CDR2 is SNEGSKA (reference sequence). The CDR3 has 15 amino acids. The V and J ends lost 3 bases and 1 base, in that order; junction bases with no gene match: 7. CDR3 DNA: TGCAGTGCTAGTCAGCGGGGATCGGGCACAGATACGCAGTATTTT. The encoded protein is CSASQRGSGTDTQYF.

The chain has TRBV30 and TRBJ2-6, with D unclear. There are 15 residues in the CDR3. Trimming cost V 1 base and J 0 bases, with 7 bases left between them. Per the germline V gene, CDR1 is GTSNPN and CDR2 is SVGIG (reference sequence). CDR3 amino acids: CAWSALSSGANVLTF. CDR3 coding DNA: TGTGCCTGGAGTGCCCTAAGCTCTGGGGCCAACGTCCTGACTTTC. The full variable domain, rest sourced from reference TRBV30 and TRBJ2-6, is SQTIHQWPATLVQPVGSPLSLECTVEGTSNPNLYWYRQAAGRGLQLLFYSVGIGQISSEVPQNLSASRPQDRQFILSSKKLLLSDSGFYLCAWSALSSGANVLTFGAGSRLTVL.

The rearrangement uses TRBV12-5 and TRBJ2-7; 14 bases are shared with TRBD2. The V gene end was trimmed by 6 bases and the J gene end by 4 bases; junction bases not matched to a gene: 5. The CDR3 has 15 residues. From germline, CDR1 is LGHNT and CDR2 FRNRAP. The CDR3 loop is CASGPRTSGGYEQYF. CDR3 bases: TGTGCTAGTGGCCCCCGGACTAGCGGGGGGTACGAGCAGTACTTC.

This sequence joins TRBV3-1 (or the pseudogene TRBV3-2) and TRBJ2-2, with D maybe TRBD2 (6 bases). V was clipped by 3 bases and J by 9 bases, with 8 bases between them. This CDR3 region has 12 residues. CDR1 is LGHDT and CDR2 is YNNKEL in the germline V gene (reference sequence). The CDR3 loop is CASSQLARELFF. DNA of the CDR3: TGTGCCAGCAGCCAGCTAGCGAGGGAGCTGTTTTTT.

Details on this clone: A junction boundary mismatches the germline segment, possibly from a read error. The genes are TRBV2 and TRBJ1-1, with a possible D match to TRBD1 (6 bases). The length of the CDR3 is 15 residues. Germline CDR1 and CDR2: SNHLY and FYNNEI. CDR3 nucleotide sequence: TGTGCCAGCACTGAAGGGGGGGTTATGAACACTGAAGCTTTCTTT. Translating it yields CASTEGGVMNTEAFF.

V is TRBV4-1 and J is TRBJ1-2; the match to TRBD1 covers 11 bases. This CDR3 region has 15 residues. Germline V gives CDR1 MGHRA, CDR2 YSYEKL. Trimming took 0 bases from V and 7 from J; bases not matched to a gene: 4. CDR3 sequence (DNA): TGCGCCAGCAGCCAAGAGGGGGGACAGGGGGTTGGCTACACCTTC. Translation: CASSQEGGQGVGYTF.

The chain links TRBV6-4 to TRBJ2-3, with a weak D call TRBD2 (7 bases). The CDR3 consists of 14 residues. CDR1 is MRHNA, CDR2 SNTAGT, per germline. With 2 bases removed from V and 6 bases from J, the gap between germline ends came to 12 bases. CDR3 sequence: CASSDGGAWDTQYF. The CDR3 nucleotides are TGTGCCAGCAGTGACGGGGGGGCGTGGGATACGCAGTATTTT.

The genes are TRBV23-1 and TRBJ1-6; 9 bases agree with TRBD1. TRBV23-1 is sorted into the ORF group, with uncertain function. V lost 7 bases to trimming and J lost 9 bases; unmatched junction nucleotides: 10. This CDR3 region has 15 residues. CDR3 in amino acids: CASTPRGTGFSPLHF. CDR3 in DNA: TGCGCCAGCACTCCACGGGGGACAGGGTTTTCACCCCTCCACTTT.

The chain has TRBV28 and TRBJ1-1; possible D gene TRBD1, 5 bases. CDR1 MDHEN and CDR2 SYDVKM come from the germline V gene. CDR3 length: 15 amino acids. V was pared by 4 bases and J by 3 bases, with 15 bases between. The CDR3 here is CASSSGEVKHTEAFF. The DNA for the CDR3 is TGTGCCAGCAGTTCGGGGGAAGTAAAGCACACTGAAGCTTTCTTT.

This clone was recorded a few times. This chain joins TRBV18 and TRBJ1-3, with TRBD1 matching 8 bases. Germline CDR1 and CDR2: KGHSH and LQKENI. The CDR3 totals 15 residues. The V segment lost 4 bases and the J segment 3 bases; nucleotides outside the gene matches: 5. The CDR3 nucleotides read TGTGCCAGCTCACAAGGACAGGGCGTTGGAAACACCATATATTTT. It is translated as CASSQGQGVGNTIYF.

This rearrangement joins TRBV7-8 to TRBJ2-2; D gene unclear. The CDR3 loop spans 13 amino acids. Germline CDR1 reads SGHVS; CDR2 reads FQNEAQ. V dropped 2 bases and J dropped 5 bases, with 6 bases sitting between them. CDR3 bases: TGTGCCAGCAGCTTAAGAGGAACCGGGGAGCTGTTTTTT. The encoded protein is CASSLRGTGELFF.

This chain links TRBV20-1 with TRBJ2-7, with 8 nucleotides matching TRBD2. V lost 3 bases, J lost 3 bases, and 7 bases stayed unmatched. This CDR3 region has 14 residues. CDR1 and CDR2 from the germline V gene are DFQATT and SNEGSKA (reference sequence). CDR3 nucleotide sequence: TGCAGTGCTAGTACCAGCGGGGGCTTCTACGAGCAGTACTTC. Residues: CSASTSGGFYEQYF.

This sequence joins TRBV11-2 and TRBJ2-1, with TRBD2 identical over 9 bases. This CDR3 has 15 residues. V lost 4 bases, J lost 5 bases, and 6 bases stayed unmatched. From germline, CDR1 is SGHAT and CDR2 FQNNGV. The CDR3 region has the DNA TGTGCCAGCAGCTCCGGACTAGCGCCTGACAATGAGCAGTTCTTC. This codes for CASSSGLAPDNEQFF. The full variable domain, with the rest looked up from reference TRBV11-2 and TRBJ2-1, is EAGVAQSPRYKIIEKRQSVAFWCNPISGHATLYWYQQILGQGPKLLIQFQNNGVVDDSQLPKDRFSAERLKGVDSTLKIQPAKLEDSAVYLCASSSGLAPDNEQFFGPGTRLTVL.

V gene TRBV7-6 combines with J gene TRBJ2-1; weak D call: TRBD1 (6 bases). This CDR3 comprises 16 residues. The germline V and J ends were trimmed by 2 bases and 2 bases, with 13 bases remaining between them. Germline V gene sequence: CDR1 SGHVS, CDR2 FNYEAQ. The CDR3 sequence: CASSLSDRQTYNEQFF. The CDR3 nucleotides read TGTGCCAGCAGCTTATCGGACAGACAGACCTACAATGAGCAGTTCTTC.

The CDR3 DNA sequence: TGTGCCAGCAGTTACGAAGCGACTAGCACAGATACGCAGTATTTT. Translated, it gives CASSYEATSTDTQYF. This chain links TRBV6-5 with TRBJ2-3; D uncertain. V was cut by 2 bases and J by 0 bases, with 9 bases left in between. The CDR3 sequence is 15 residues long. Looked up from germline, CDR1 is MNHEY and CDR2 is SVGAGI.

This clone was seen a single time. J is TRBJ2-1 and V is TRBV24-1, with 10 positions matching TRBD1. Germline V lookup: CDR1 KGHDR, CDR2 SFDVKD. This CDR3 region has 17 residues. The V gene end was trimmed by 3 bases and the J gene end by 4 bases; junction bases not matched to a gene: 8. The CDR3, as DNA: TGTGCCACCAGTGATCATTCCCCGGGACAGGGGTACAATGAGCAGTTCTTC. Translated, it gives CATSDHSPGQGYNEQFF.

The chain links TRBV29-1 to TRBJ2-5; TRBD2 matches at 11 bases. This CDR3 spans 13 amino acids. Trimming took 6 bases from V and 5 from J; bases not matched to a gene: 5. Germline loops: CDR1 SQVTM, CDR2 ANQGSEA. As DNA, the CDR3 is TGCAGCGTCCTACTAGCGGGGGCGGAGACCCAGTACTTC. Protein: CSVLLAGAETQYF. Full variable domain (missing parts from reference TRBV29-1 and TRBJ2-5): SAVISQKPSRDICQRGTSLTIQCQVDSQVTMMFWYRQQPGQSLTLIATANQGSEATYESGFVIDKFPISRPNLTFSTLTVSNMSPEDSSIYLCSVLLAGAETQYFGPGTRLLVL.

The CDR3 protein is CASSPRQDQETQYF. As DNA, the CDR3 is TGTGCCAGCTCACCCAGACAAGACCAAGAGACCCAGTACTTC. The chain uses TRBV18 and TRBJ2-5; D is unresolved. Trimming left V 3 bases short and J 0 bases short, with 8 bases between. This CDR3 is 14 amino acids long. The germline CDR1 and CDR2 sequences are KGHSH and LQKENI.